The next 22 T cell receptor beta chains were all read from a single sample in a study of cytomegalovirus exposure and HLA in healthy donors (TCRdb year 2017). Libraries were made using the immunoSEQ multiplex PCR assay. A mixture of 60 forward primers for TCR Vbeta segments and 13 reverse primers for TCR Jbeta segments was used in the multiplex PCR. Sourced from immuneACCESS, this table was stored by TCRdb with only in-frame sequences that have V and J called. A share of the clones is absent; for the studies checked, an unresolved V gene accounts for under half, and the remainder has no known explanation. The sample table holds about 95,000 clones, of which 82% were seen once. Jointly, the top ten make up about 3.7% of the sample. The sequencing input was PBMCs. The receptor set was obtained from a man aged 25 to 40 in good health and CMV-seropositive.

A few counts support this clone. The chain is built from TRBV6-1 and TRBJ1-1, with a tentative D call TRBD1 (6 bases). V lost 2 bases and J 7 bases, leaving 14 bases between the germline ends. The CDR3 consists of 14 residues. CDR1 is MNHNS, CDR2 SASEGT, per germline. The CDR3 region is CASSEKEKDSEAFF. DNA for the CDR3: TGTGCCAGCAGTGAAAAGGAGAAGGACAGTGAAGCTTTCTTT.

The chain uses TRBV19 and TRBJ2-7; a weak D match, TRBD1 (5 bases). Per the germline V gene, CDR1 is LNHDA and CDR2 is SQIVND (reference sequence). The ends were cut back, 2 bases at V and 4 bases at J, with 9 bases in the middle. This CDR3 is built from 13 residues. CDR3 DNA sequence: TGTGCCAGTAGTATAACAGGATCTTACGAGCAGTACTTC. Its translation is CASSITGSYEQYF.

The rearrangement links TRBV7-8 to TRBJ2-1; 13 nucleotides line up with TRBD2. After removal of 5 bases from V and 2 bases from J, the junction contained 12 bases not matched to a gene. This CDR3 region has 19 residues. Per germline, CDR1 SGHVS and CDR2 FQNEAQ. For the CDR3, the DNA is TGTGCCAGCAGCCTAATCACGGGACTAGCGGGAAGGGCCTACAATGAGCAGTTCTTC. Protein product: CASSLITGLAGRAYNEQFF.

The chain recombines TRBV6-5 with TRBJ1-5; D uncertain. The germline V gene encodes CDR1 MNHEY and CDR2 SVGAGI. Trimming took 8 bases from V and 2 from J, leaving 7 bases between them. The CDR3 extends over 12 amino acids. The CDR3 reads CASGRGNQPQHF. In DNA form, the CDR3 reads TGTGCCAGCGGGAGGGGCAATCAGCCCCAGCATTTT.

The chain couples TRBV7-6 to TRBJ2-1, with D possibly TRBD1 on 6 matching bases. Germline CDR1 SGHVS, CDR2 FNYEAQ. The CDR3 consists of 13 residues. Trimming stripped 2 bases from V and 6 bases from J, with 8 bases between. The CDR3 bases are TGTGCCAGCAGCTTATGGGACACCAATGAGCAGTTCTTC. The encoded protein is CASSLWDTNEQFF.

This sequence joins TRBV5-8 and TRBJ2-1; possible D gene TRBD2, 6 bases. The CDR3 runs to 12 residues. The V gene lost 3 bases and the J gene lost 6 bases, with 7 bases spanning the gap. Germline V gene sequence: CDR1 SGHTS, CDR2 YDEGEE. The DNA of the CDR3 is TGTGCCAGCAGCTGGGGGGTCAATGAGCAGTTCTTC. Translating gives CASSWGVNEQFF. Full variable domain (missing parts from reference TRBV5-8 and TRBJ2-1): EAGVTQSPTHLIKTRGQQATLRCSPISGHTSVYWYQQALGLGLQFLLWYDEGEERNRGNFPPRFSGRQFPNYSSELNVNALELEDSALYLCASSWGVNEQFFGPGTRLTVL.

This clone has just one count. The chain couples TRBV5-1 to TRBJ2-3; 13 bases fit TRBD2. CDR3 length: 18 amino acids. Germline V gene lookup returns CDR1 SGHRS and CDR2 YFSETQ. Germline trimming cut 0 bases from V and 2 bases from J; bases unmatched to any gene: 6. Written as DNA, the CDR3 is TGCGCCAGCAGCTTGGTGGGGACTAGCGGGATTTCCACAGATACGCAGTATTTT. Its translation: CASSLVGTSGISTDTQYF.

The CDR3 DNA sequence: TGTGCCAGCAGGGCCGGGACTAGCGGGGACTCCTACGAGCAGTACTTC. This sequence encodes CASRAGTSGDSYEQYF. The gene calls are TRBV28 and TRBJ2-7; 13 bases line up with TRBD2. CDR3 length: 16 amino acids. CDR1 MDHEN and CDR2 SYDVKM come from the germline V gene. V lost 6 bases to trimming and J lost 0 bases; unmatched junction nucleotides: 5.

V gene TRBV29-1 combines with J gene TRBJ2-2, with TRBD1 identical over 10 bases. In germline, CDR1 is SQVTM, CDR2 ANQGSEA. The CDR3 has 14 amino acids. Losses at the gene ends were 3 bases for V and 5 bases for J; bases not matched to a gene: 3. DNA of the CDR3: TGCAGCGTTGACGGGACAGGGGTTACCGGGGAGCTGTTTTTT. Protein sequence: CSVDGTGVTGELFF.

The V gene is TRBV28, the J gene TRBJ2-2; 9 bases match TRBD1. Per germline, CDR1 MDHEN and CDR2 SYDVKM. Germline trimming cut 8 bases from V and 3 bases from J; bases unmatched to any gene: 1. The CDR3 consists of 13 residues. The CDR3 DNA reads as TGTGCCAGCTGGGACAGGGACACCGGGGAGCTGTTTTTT. Its translation: CASWDRDTGELFF.

The chain has TRBV7-9 and TRBJ2-1; TRBD2 matches at 9 bases. Germline CDR1 is SEHNR and CDR2 is FQNEAQ (reference sequence). V trimming: 5 bases; J trimming: 9 bases; junction bases outside the gene matches: 11. This CDR3 is 15 amino acids long. The CDR3 region has the DNA TGTGCCAGCAGCCCCACTAAGCGGGGGGAGGGTGAGCAGTTCTTC. This translates into CASSPTKRGEGEQFF.

The rearrangement links TRBV7-9 to TRBJ2-5, with TRBD2 as a possible D gene (5 bases). The DNA end is more similar to TRBJ2-7, so the J call may be wrong. Looked up from germline, CDR1 is SEHNR and CDR2 is FQNEAQ (reference sequence). The CDR3 covers 12 residues. CDR3 DNA: TGTGCCAGCAGCCCCGAGGGATACGAGCAGTACTTC. This codes for CASSPEGYEQYF.

The chain recombines TRBV10-3 with TRBJ2-5; 9 nucleotides align to TRBD1. Per the germline V gene, CDR1 is ENHRY and CDR2 is SYGVKD. V gave up 3 bases and J gave up 0 bases; unmatched junction bases: 2. The CDR3 is made up of 15 amino acids. CDR3 residues: CAISDGTGYQETQYF. The CDR3 region has the DNA TGTGCCATCAGTGACGGGACAGGGTACCAAGAGACCCAGTACTTC.

This clone was counted once. V and J are TRBV27 and TRBJ1-5, with D possibly matching TRBD1 (5 bases). CDR1 MNHEY and CDR2 SMNVEV come from the germline V gene (reference sequence). The CDR3 sequence is 14 residues long. V shed 8 bases and J shed 2 bases, with 13 bases lying between them. CDR3 protein: CASSSGWGNQPQHF. DNA for the CDR3: TGTGCCAGCTCCTCAGGGTGGGGCAATCAGCCCCAGCATTTT.

This clone appeared a single time. The chain recombines TRBV28 with TRBJ2-2; the D gene is possibly TRBD2 (5 bases). Trimming pared 8 bases from V and 8 bases from J, leaving 12 bases between. Germline V CDR1 and CDR2: MDHEN, SYDVKM. CDR3 length: 12 amino acids. The CDR3 protein is CASQVGGGELFF. The CDR3 DNA reads as TGTGCCAGCCAGGTGGGCGGGGGGGAGCTGTTTTTT.

This clone was observed a single time. The chain has TRBV10-2 and TRBJ2-1; D not certain. V lost 5 bases to trimming and J lost 8 bases, with 4 bases between them. Germline assignment: CDR1 WSHSY and CDR2 SAAADI. The CDR3 consists of 10 residues. CDR3 nucleotides: TGCGCCAGCAGTCGCGATGAGCAGTTCTTC. Its translation: CASSRDEQFF.

This clone was seen a single time. The gene calls are TRBV5-8 and TRBJ1-3; TRBD1 aligns across 7 bases. The germline CDR1 and CDR2 sequences are SGHTS and YDEGEE. V dropped 4 bases and J dropped 1; count of bases not matched to a gene: 5. The length of the CDR3 is 15 residues. Here the CDR3 DNA reads TGTGCCAGCAGCCCGGGACAGATATCTGGAAACACCATATATTTT. It specifies CASSPGQISGNTIYF. Together with reference TRBV5-8 and TRBJ1-3, the CDR3 gives the full variable domain: EAGVTQSPTHLIKTRGQQATLRCSPISGHTSVYWYQQALGLGLQFLLWYDEGEERNRGNFPPRFSGRQFPNYSSELNVNALELEDSALYLCASSPGQISGNTIYFGEGSWLTVV.

The gene calls are TRBV9 and TRBJ1-3; TRBD1 matches 7 bases. V gave up 0 bases and J gave up 0 bases; unmatched junction bases: 3. Germline V CDR1 and CDR2: SGDLS, YYNGEE. The CDR3 has 16 residues. As DNA, the CDR3 is TGTGCCAGCAGCGTAGAAGGGGGCAACTCTGGAAACACCATATATTTT. It encodes CASSVEGGNSGNTIYF.

The rearrangement uses TRBV4-2 and TRBJ2-1, with a weak D call TRBD2 (5 bases). This CDR3 has 15 amino acids. CDR1 and CDR2 from the germline V gene are LGHNA and YNFKEQ. V lost 4 bases, J lost 8 bases, and 18 bases lay in between. CDR3 DNA sequence: TGTGCCAGCAGCCTCAACGGGGAAGCAATCGATGAGCAGTTCTTC. Translated: CASSLNGEAIDEQFF.

The gene calls are TRBV12-5 and TRBJ1-2, with 12 bases fitting TRBD1. Per the germline V gene, CDR1 is LGHNT and CDR2 is FRNRAP. CDR3 length equals 18 residues. Trimming removed 7 bases from V and 7 bases from J; junction bases left unmatched: 19. CDR3 region: CASAYESIMGQGASGYTF. The CDR3 DNA follows: TGTGCTAGTGCTTACGAGTCGATTATGGGACAGGGGGCGTCTGGCTACACCTTC.

This chain connects TRBV19 to TRBJ1-2; TRBD1 matches 10 bases. CDR3 length: 17 amino acids. The ends lost 3 bases at V and 3 bases at J; junction bases unmatched: 10. Germline values: CDR1 LNHDA, CDR2 SQIVND (reference sequence). CDR3 protein: CASSIRDRGLRDYGYTF. CDR3 nucleotide sequence: TGTGCCAGTAGTATTCGAGACAGGGGGCTTCGGGACTATGGCTACACCTTC. The full variable domain, in which reference TRBV19 and TRBJ1-2 provide the parts outside the CDR3, is DGGITQSPKYLFRKEGQNVTLSCEQNLNHDAMYWYRQDPGQGLRLIYYSQIVNDFQKGDIAEGYSVSREKKESFPLTVTSAQKNPTAFYLCASSIRDRGLRDYGYTFGSGTRLTVV.

V is TRBV15 and J is TRBJ1-1; 8 bases map to TRBD1. Looked up from germline, CDR1 is LNHNV and CDR2 is YYDKDF (reference sequence). CDR3 length: 16 residues. With 1 base clipped from V and 5 bases from J, the junction kept 9 bases outside the gene matches. CDR3 nucleotide sequence: TGTGCCACCAGCAGAGCAGGGACGGGACAGGAGACTGAAGCTTTCTTT. Protein product: CATSRAGTGQETEAFF.